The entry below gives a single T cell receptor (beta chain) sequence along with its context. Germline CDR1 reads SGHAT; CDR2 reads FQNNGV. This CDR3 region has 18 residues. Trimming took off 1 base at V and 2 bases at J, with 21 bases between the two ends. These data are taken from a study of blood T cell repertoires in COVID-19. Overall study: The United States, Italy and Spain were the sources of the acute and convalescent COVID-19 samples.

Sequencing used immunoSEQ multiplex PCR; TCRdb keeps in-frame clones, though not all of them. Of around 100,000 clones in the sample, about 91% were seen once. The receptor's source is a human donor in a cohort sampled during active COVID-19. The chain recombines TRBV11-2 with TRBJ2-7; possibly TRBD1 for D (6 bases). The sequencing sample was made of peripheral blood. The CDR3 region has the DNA TGTGCCAGCAGCTTAGCCCTCCCTACAGGGACCTTCCCCTACGAGCAGTACTTC. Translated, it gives CASSLALPTGTFPYEQYF.